The 13 T cell receptor beta chains given below trace back to one sample, sequenced in a study of vaccination and CD4 T cells after COVID-19. Sample treatment: roughly 10-day PBMC culture with coronavirus spike peptide pools or control peptides (ViraFEST assay). The study sequenced cultured CD4+ T cell DNA using the Oncomine TCR Beta short-read assay. TCRdb used MiXCR to reprocess the PCR reads, holding one entry per CDR3 protein. The sample comprises about 22,000 distinct CDR3 sequences, 30% to 35% of which are singletons, and approximately 13% rests with the top ten. Their antigen targets remain unknown. The sequencing input was cultured CD4+ T cells from blood. Receptors were obtained from a human donor with COVID-19.

This clonotype has just a few counts. V gene TRBV2 combines with J gene TRBJ1-2; 9 bases fit TRBD1. CDR3 length: 14 residues. Germline V gene sequence: CDR1 SNHLY, CDR2 FYNNEI. The trim removed 6 bases at V and 4 bases at J, leaving 6 bases unmatched. DNA of the CDR3: TGTGCCAGCAGGGTGGACAGGGGATCCTATGGCTACACCTTC. It specifies CASRVDRGSYGYTF.

This clonotype appeared a few times. This sequence joins TRBV6-1 and TRBJ2-2; 9 positions match TRBD1. The CDR3 length is 16 residues. V lost 6 bases, J lost 2 bases, and 7 bases stayed unmatched. CDR1 is MNHNS, CDR2 SASEGT, per germline. Here the CDR3 DNA reads TGTGCCAGCAGCCGAGGGACAGGGATTAACACCGGGGAGCTGTTTTTT. Protein sequence: CASSRGTGINTGELFF.

This rearrangement joins TRBV6-1 to TRBJ1-2; 9 bases are shared with TRBD1. After removal of 5 bases from V and 6 bases from J, the junction contained 7 bases not matched to a gene. CDR1 and CDR2 from the germline V gene are MNHNS and SASEGT. This CDR3 has 14 amino acids. The DNA of the CDR3 is TGTGCCAGCAGTCGTCCGGGACAGGGCAATGGCTACACCTTC. Its protein is CASSRPGQGNGYTF.

This clonotype was observed a handful of times. This sequence joins TRBV7-2 and TRBJ2-1; 8 bases map to TRBD2. Germline CDR1 reads SGHTA; CDR2 reads FQGNSA. The CDR3 consists of 17 residues. The ends lost 1 base at V and 1 base at J; junction bases unmatched: 6. The DNA of the CDR3 is TGTGCCAGCAGCTTAGGCGGGGGGTACCTTTCCTACAATGAGCAGTTCTTC. Translating gives CASSLGGGYLSYNEQFF.

V gene TRBV4-3 combines with J gene TRBJ1-6; D call uncertain. Germline assignment: CDR1 LGHNA and CDR2 YSLEER. Trimming cost V 0 bases and J 10 bases, with 7 bases left between them. This CDR3 is built from 13 residues. CDR3 DNA: TGCGCCAGCAGCCAAGATAGCCGATCACCCCTCCACTTT. Protein product: CASSQDSRSPLHF.

The genes are TRBV30 and TRBJ2-3, with D perhaps TRBD1 (5 bases). There are 16 residues in the CDR3. Germline V gives CDR1 GTSNPN, CDR2 SVGIG (reference sequence). V lost 1 base and J 0 bases, leaving 14 bases between the germline ends. This CDR3 is CAWSEGRAVSTDTQYF. The CDR3 coding sequence is TGTGCCTGGAGTGAGGGCAGGGCAGTCAGCACAGATACGCAGTATTTT. The full variable domain, its missing parts supplied by reference TRBV30 and TRBJ2-3, is SQTIHQWPATLVQPVGSPLSLECTVEGTSNPNLYWYRQAAGRGLQLLFYSVGIGQISSEVPQNLSASRPQDRQFILSSKKLLLSDSGFYLCAWSEGRAVSTDTQYFGPGTRLTVL.

The CDR3 nucleotides are TGCGCCAGCAGTCCAGGTCAGGGGGCTGGAAACACCATATATTTT. Residues: CASSPGQGAGNTIYF. The rearrangement links TRBV4-1 to TRBJ1-3; 7 positions agree with TRBD1. CDR3 length: 15 residues. Trimming cost V 6 bases and J 2 bases; bases outside gene matches: 7. Looked up from germline, CDR1 is MGHRA and CDR2 is YSYEKL.

The genes are TRBV12-3 or TRBV12-4 and TRBJ2-1; 9 bases agree with TRBD2. The length of the CDR3 is 15 residues. V lost 1 base and J lost 8; bases outside the gene matches: 6. CDR3 region: CASSLGLAGSDEQFF. In nucleotides, the CDR3 is TGTGCCAGCAGTTTAGGCCTAGCGGGGTCGGATGAGCAGTTCTTC.

The chain couples TRBV5-1 to TRBJ1-6; TRBD1 aligns across 8 bases. This CDR3 spans 16 amino acids. Looked up from germline, CDR1 is SGHRS and CDR2 is YFSETQ. The junction had 12 bases not matched to a gene; V was cut back by 4 bases and J by 9 bases. The CDR3 DNA reads TGCGCCAGCAGCAGCACCGTCGACAGGGGTAGTTCACCCCTCCACTTT. Amino acid sequence: CASSSTVDRGSSPLHF.

This chain uses TRBV20-1 with TRBJ2-7, with D possibly being TRBD1 (5 bases). The CDR3 has 12 amino acids. The V end lost 6 bases, the J end lost 0 bases, and 9 bases lay between the germline ends. Looked up from germline, CDR1 is DFQATT and CDR2 is SNEGSKA (reference sequence). CDR3 protein: CSARVPSYEQYF. CDR3 sequence (DNA): TGCAGTGCCAGGGTTCCCTCCTACGAGCAGTACTTC.

The V call is TRBV19, the J call TRBJ1-5, with D perhaps TRBD1 (5 bases). Trimming took 0 bases from V and 5 from J, leaving 17 bases between them. The germline V gene has CDR1 LNHDA and CDR2 SQIVND (reference sequence). The CDR3 sequence is 17 residues long. CDR3 in amino acids: CASSIETGRGVDQPQHF. The CDR3 region has the DNA TGTGCCAGTAGTATAGAAACGGGCCGGGGGGTGGATCAGCCCCAGCATTTT.

Comments on this clonotype: An end of the junction differs from the germline gene, which may be a read error. The chain employs TRBV7-6 and TRBJ2-5, with a possible D match to TRBD2 (5 bases). Germline values: CDR1 SGHVS, CDR2 FNYEAQ. The CDR3 is 13 amino acids. The DNA of the CDR3 is TGTGCTAGCAGCCCGGCCCCCGGAGGGACCCAGTACTTC. This gives the protein CASSPAPGGTQYF.

V is TRBV11-2 and J is TRBJ2-3, with unresolved D. The CDR3 runs to 16 residues. CDR1 SGHAT and CDR2 FQNNGV come from the germline V gene. V was pared by 2 bases and J by 4 bases, with 16 bases between. DNA for the CDR3: TGTGCCAGCAGCTTAAATCTCCGGGCATTCGCAGATACGCAGTATTTT. It is translated as CASSLNLRAFADTQYF. The full variable domain, in which reference TRBV11-2 and TRBJ2-3 provide the parts outside the CDR3, is EAGVAQSPRYKIIEKRQSVAFWCNPISGHATLYWYQQILGQGPKLLIQFQNNGVVDDSQLPKDRFSAERLKGVDSTLKIQPAKLEDSAVYLCASSLNLRAFADTQYFGPGTRLTVL.